This T cell receptor (beta chain) was sequenced for a study of blood T cell repertoires in COVID-19 (dated by TCRdb to about 2020). Regarding the research as a whole: The collaborator samples originated in the United States, Italy and Spain and spanned the acute and convalescent phases of COVID-19. The material from the prospective study consisted of cDNA or gDNA derived from T cells, B-cell-depleted T cells, or PBMCs. Subjects who had been exposed to COVID-19, were actively infected with it, or had recovered from it provided the deeply sampled blood TCRbeta repertoires that made up the dataset. The repertoires were made available in a free public database intended to serve as a resource for research on the immune response to SARS-CoV-2. Samples came from the ongoing ImmuneRACE study (first 160 participants) plus 1,254 subjects from 6 global collaborators. Nearly every sample came with metadata listing a de-identified subject ID, COVID-19 status, age in years and sex. Where available, HLA class I and class II types were obtained from metadata supplied by the sample provider rather than from assay-based typing.

CDR1 is given as SQVTM and CDR2 as ANQGSEA, both from the germline V gene. V is clipped by 7 bases and J by 4 bases, and the sequence between their germline boundaries is 16 bases long. Its CDR3 holds 13 amino acids, cysteine through phenylalanine. Solely the CDR3 DNA is kept, with 39 bases framed from the first base. In the prospective study, participants were 18 to 89 years old, resided in approximately 22 geographic areas of the United States, and were enrolled through a virtual design. To assign participants to cohorts, the prospective study relied on clinical history that participants themselves reported in a screening survey and a study questionnaire. For ImmuneRACE Cohort 3, a participant was defined as recovered based on two consecutive negative NP/OP PCR tests, clearance by a healthcare professional, or resolution of symptoms. In the prospective study, mobile phlebotomists collected whole blood, serum and a nasopharyngeal or oropharyngeal swab from each participant. Participants in the prospective study had the option to provide additional blood draws and questionnaires over an approximately 2-month period. Prospective study blood samples were shipped either frozen or at room temperature before DNA extraction.

Overall results and qualifications from the work: The amount of clinical and demographic metadata varied by source and participant and was provided uncurated.

TCRbeta CDR3 regions were amplified from genomic DNA by means of the immunoSEQ Assay, a bias-controlled multiplex PCR. For the original study's pipeline: The number of nucleated cells in each sample was estimated from the amplification of reference gene primers within the assay. To quantify the absolute abundance of each unique TCRbeta CDR3 rearrangement, sequence reads were collapsed and filtered. For each sample, productive Simpson clonality was calculated as the square root of Simpson's diversity index over productive rearrangements. The source is immuneACCESS, and TCRdb retained only in-frame sequences with V and J called. Part of the clones is not carried over; for the studies checked, unresolved V genes explain less than half of this, and the remainder is unexplained. V, J and clone size are those of that table, while D and trimming were read from the DNA. For this sample the table gives about 280,000 clones, of which 85% were detected only once. Around 2.5% of the sample lies in the top ten.

In its sample, this clone was seen a few times. What antigen it recognizes has not been identified. The sample holds no much larger clone one base away, and base qualities are not on file. The V and J genes are TRBV29-1 and TRBJ1-1, with no confident D gene call. The TCR sequence derives from a woman aged 50 to 60 who had recovered from COVID-19. The sequencing sample was made of PBMCs or T cells enriched from blood (not recorded which). CDR3 region: CSGSEGFGTEAFF. The DNA reads as follows: TGCAGCGGTTCGGAGGGCTTTGGCACTGAAGCTTTCTTT.